This TCR beta chain stems from a study of T cell changes during pregnancy in multiple sclerosis. Clones were sequenced by immunoSEQ multiplex PCR, and TCRdb holds only the in-frame ones, with some missing. The sample shows 36,000 or so clones, about nine tenths of them seen only once. Germline V gene data show CDR1 as WNHNN and CDR2 as SYGVQD (reference sequence). V was clipped by 6 bases and J by 4 bases, with 13 bases between them. The CDR3 length is 14 residues. The sample consisted of CD8+ T cells from peripheral blood mononuclear cells, taken in the third trimester of pregnancy. The V and J genes are TRBV10-1 and TRBJ1-3; a possible D gene is TRBD1 (5 bases). This clonotype originated in a female donor with multiple sclerosis, enrolled in a pregnancy study. DNA for the CDR3: TGCGCCAGCAGAGGGGTCTTGCCCGGAAACACCATATATTTT. Translating gives CASRGVLPGNTIYF.